The 15 T cell receptor beta chains listed next were all sequenced from one sample in a study of identical twins. TCRdb reprocessed the 5' RACE reads via MiXCR and lists one record per CDR3 protein. The sample lists some 240,000 distinct CDR3 sequences, about 8.3% seen once, with 3% in the top ten. The same sample was also studied in work on yellow fever vaccine responses in identical twins.

Sequenced material: CD8+ T cells sorted from blood. These receptor sequences come from a woman aged 18-35 years in good health.

The sample holds many counts of this clonotype. This sequence joins TRBV20-1 and TRBJ1-5; D call uncertain. The CDR3 is 16 amino acids. CDR1 and CDR2 (germline): DFQATT, SNEGSKA (reference sequence). Trimming removed 3 bases from V and 6 bases from J, with 21 bases in between. The CDR3 protein is CSASPLGPLGGQPQHF. In nucleotides, the CDR3 is TGCAGTGCTAGTCCTCTGGGCCCCCTTGGCGGTCAGCCCCAGCATTTT.

The chain carries TRBV7-2 and TRBJ2-1; tentatively, D is TRBD2 (5 bases). Trimming stripped 1 base from V and 5 bases from J, with 15 bases between. The germline gives CDR1 SGHTA, CDR2 FQGNSA. The CDR3 totals 16 residues. CDR3 loop: CASSLDVGLLNNEQFF. The CDR3 DNA sequence: TGTGCCAGCAGCTTAGATGTCGGACTCCTCAACAATGAGCAGTTCTTC.

The chain uses TRBV5-6 and TRBJ1-2; TRBD1 matches at 10 bases. Germline trimming cut 3 bases from V and 2 bases from J; bases unmatched to any gene: 7. The CDR3 spans 16 residues. The V gene's germline CDR1 is SGHDT and CDR2 YYEEEE. The CDR3, as DNA: TGTGCCAGCAGCTACCCCGACAGGGGGCCAAACTATGGCTACACCTTC. This translates into CASSYPDRGPNYGYTF.

This clonotype was observed a few times. The chain is built from TRBV6-5 and TRBJ1-1; tentative D call: TRBD1 (5 bases). V gave up 0 bases and J gave up 1 base, with 9 bases separating them. The CDR3 spans 15 residues. The germline gives CDR1 MNHEY, CDR2 SVGAGI. The CDR3 sequence: CASSYSGQGNTEAFF. The CDR3 nucleotides are TGTGCCAGCAGTTACTCGGGGCAGGGGAACACTGAAGCTTTCTTT.

The chain uses TRBV6-1 and TRBJ1-2, with 10 bases aligning to TRBD1. The ends lost 2 bases at V and 2 bases at J; junction bases unmatched: 5. This CDR3 is 16 amino acids long. Germline CDR1 MNHNS, CDR2 SASEGT. Here the CDR3 reads CASSELGQGVNYGYTF. The CDR3 DNA follows: TGTGCCAGCAGTGAACTAGGACAGGGGGTAAACTATGGCTACACCTTC.

This clonotype was counted ten times or more. The CDR3 loop reads CASSLTTYNTGELFF. The CDR3 nucleotides are TGTGCCAGCAGTTTAACGACTTATAACACCGGGGAGCTGTTTTTT. The chain links TRBV12-3 or TRBV12-4 to TRBJ2-2; no definite D call. The CDR3 runs 15 residues. Trimming cost V 2 bases and J 2 bases, with 9 bases left between them.

This chain links TRBV18 with TRBJ2-3; TRBD1 matches 8 bases. V gave up 2 bases and J gave up 1 base; unmatched junction bases: 5. The CDR3 extends over 16 amino acids. The germline gives CDR1 KGHSH, CDR2 LQKENI. The CDR3 spells CASSPTTGQGTDTQYF. Here the CDR3 DNA reads TGTGCCAGCTCACCAACAACGGGACAGGGCACAGATACGCAGTATTTT.

This clonotype was seen more than once but under ten times. The chain is built from TRBV20-1 and TRBJ2-7; D possibly corresponds to TRBD1 (6 bases). Germline V CDR1 and CDR2: DFQATT, SNEGSKA (reference sequence). The V gene lost 1 base and the J gene lost 4 bases, with 14 bases spanning the gap. CDR3 length: 14 amino acids. CDR3 in amino acids: CSARAGGENYEQYF. CDR3 DNA sequence: TGCAGTGCTAGAGCTGGGGGCGAGAATTACGAGCAGTACTTC.

This clonotype has more than one count but fewer than ten. The chain has TRBV7-9 and TRBJ2-2; D unresolved. V shed 4 bases and J shed 5 bases, with 5 bases lying between them. CDR3 size: 12 residues. In germline, CDR1 is SEHNR, CDR2 FQNEAQ (reference sequence). The CDR3 sequence is CASSSQTGELFF. The CDR3 DNA reads TGTGCCAGCAGCTCCCAAACCGGGGAGCTGTTTTTT.

This clonotype was detected only a few times. The V gene is TRBV5-1, the J gene TRBJ2-3; D gene uncertain. Trimming stripped 0 bases from V and 0 bases from J, with 14 bases between. This CDR3 has 17 amino acids. CDR1 and CDR2 (germline): SGHRS, YFSETQ. The CDR3, as DNA: TGCGCCAGCAGCTTGGCCTCGGCGGATACTAGCACAGATACGCAGTATTTT. It yields the protein CASSLASADTSTDTQYF.

V usage is TRBV29-1 and J usage is TRBJ2-7; D gene ambiguous. The CDR3 consists of 11 residues. Per germline, CDR1 SQVTM and CDR2 ANQGSEA. The V end lost 7 bases, the J end lost 0 bases, and 7 bases lay between the germline ends. The DNA of the CDR3 is TGCAGCGCAGGTAGCTCCTACGAGCAGTACTTC. It is translated as CSAGSSYEQYF.

The genes are TRBV5-6 and TRBJ2-1, with TRBD2 matching 14 bases. The CDR3 is 18 residues long. Per the germline V gene, CDR1 is SGHDT and CDR2 is YYEEEE. Losses at the gene ends were 0 bases for V and 1 base for J; bases not matched to a gene: 3. CDR3 nucleotides: TGTGCCAGCAGCTTGGGACTAGCGGGAGGGGGGTCCTACAATGAGCAGTTCTTC. It specifies CASSLGLAGGGSYNEQFF.

This clonotype was detected a few times. The chain couples TRBV4-3 to TRBJ1-1, with 7 bases matching TRBD1. Germline V gene lookup returns CDR1 LGHNA and CDR2 YSLEER. Unmatched junction bases numbered 7, after V lost 2 bases and J lost 4 bases. This CDR3 spans 15 amino acids. The CDR3 loop reads CASSQRRDSLTEAFF. The CDR3 coding sequence is TGCGCCAGCAGCCAACGCCGGGACAGCCTCACTGAAGCTTTCTTT.

This clonotype appeared a few times. The chain couples TRBV6-1 to TRBJ2-1; D perhaps matches TRBD2 (6 bases). Germline CDR1 is MNHNS and CDR2 is SASEGT. There are 15 residues in the CDR3. V lost 6 bases to trimming and J lost 6 bases, with 18 bases between them. CDR3 sequence (DNA): TGTGCCAGCAGCACTAGCTCCCCCGTTACCAATGAGCAGTTCTTC. This translates into CASSTSSPVTNEQFF.

This clonotype was picked up a small number of times. CDR3 protein: CATSTGAGELFF. CDR3 bases: TGTGCCACCTCAACCGGGGCCGGGGAGCTGTTTTTT. The chain uses TRBV7-9 and TRBJ2-2; tentatively, D is TRBD2 (5 bases). CDR3 size: 12 residues. Between the trimmed V and J ends, which lost 10 bases and 6 bases, there was a span of 12 bases. Germline V gives CDR1 SEHNR, CDR2 FQNEAQ (reference sequence).